This TCR beta chain was documented in a study of shared clonotypes between healthy human individuals. CD8 cells classed as naive were CD45RO-negative and positively selected for CCR7, excluding terminally differentiated effector memory CD45RA+ cells. As regards this clone: The antigen remains unidentified.

The CDR3 is 18 amino acids. Trimming cost V 0 bases and J 0 bases; bases outside gene matches: 2. Germline V lookup: CDR1 MGHRA, CDR2 YSYEKL. Assay runs were performed at deep level. The data were produced by immunoSEQ multiplex PCR, yet TCRdb's version contains in-frame clones alone and is incomplete. The table includes approximately 840,000 clones, 90% to 97% detected once. General observations from the study: Non-shared clonotypes displayed generation probabilities falling below those of clonotypes present in all four donors. An anticipated effect of sequencing depth on clonotype sharing among donors was recognized. Generally, naive subsets came out with larger estimated richness than memory subsets.

The sequenced sample consisted of naive CD8+ T cells sorted from blood. The clonotype originates from a man younger than 45 in good health. The chain combines TRBV4-1 with TRBJ2-1; 13 nucleotides match TRBD2. CDR3 bases: TGCGCCAGCAGCCAAGAGGGACTAGCGGGAAGCTCCTACAATGAGCAGTTCTTC. Translated, it gives CASSQEGLAGSSYNEQFF.